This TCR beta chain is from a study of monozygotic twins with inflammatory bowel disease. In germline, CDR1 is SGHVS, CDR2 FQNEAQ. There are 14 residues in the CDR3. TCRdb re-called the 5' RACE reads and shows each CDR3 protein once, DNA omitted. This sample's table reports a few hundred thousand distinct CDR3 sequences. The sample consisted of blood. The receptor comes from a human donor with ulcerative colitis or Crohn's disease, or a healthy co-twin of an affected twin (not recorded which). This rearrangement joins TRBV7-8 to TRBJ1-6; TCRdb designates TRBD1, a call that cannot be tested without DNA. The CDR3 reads CASSFGDGNSPLHF.